These T cell receptor beta chains were read from a single sample in a study of the immune and genomic landscape of osteosarcoma. Data came from immunoSEQ multiplex PCR; TCRdb stores just in-frame clones and leaves some out. The sample lists about 10,000 clones, 71% seen once, with more than 15% in the top ten. The sequenced sample consisted of osteosarcoma tumor tissue from the lung. These TCRs come from a human donor with osteosarcoma. CDR3s include the opening cysteine and the closing phenylalanine or tryptophan. D genes are given only for firm matches. Expanded clones get a size class; other rows say once, few or many, or leave the size out.

cdr3_aa cdr3_nt d_call clone_size j_call v_call
CASSPKVTGELFF TGTGCCAGCAGCCCAAAGGTCACCGGGGAGCTGTTTTTT - - TRBJ2-2 TRBV7-9
CASSPRVADTQYF TGTGCCAGCTCACCCAGGGTGGCAGATACGCAGTATTTT - - TRBJ2-3 TRBV18
CASSWGLAEETQYF TGTGCCAGCAGCTGGGGACTAGCGGAAGAGACCCAGTACTTC TRBD2 - TRBJ2-5 TRBV7-8
CASSLAGYYGYTF TGCGCCAGCAGCTTGGCGGGATACTATGGCTACACCTTC - - TRBJ1-2 TRBV5-1
CASSSDRLLGTLHF TGTGCCAGCAGCTCTGACAGGCTACTCGGTACCCTCCACTTT - few TRBJ1-6 TRBV7-6
CASSYSWDRDNYGYTF TGTGCCAGCAGTTACTCGTGGGACAGGGATAACTATGGCTACACCTTC TRBD1 - TRBJ1-2 TRBV6-5
CASSQGERQGSAFF TGCGCCAGCAGCCAGGGGGAGAGACAGGGAAGTGCTTTCTTT TRBD1 - TRBJ1-1 TRBV4-1
CASSLETGWSYTF TGTGCCAGCAGCTTAGAGACAGGGTGGTCCTACACCTTC TRBD1 - TRBJ1-2 TRBV7-8
CASSLSNSGNTIYF TGTGCCAGCAGCCTCTCCAACTCTGGAAACACCATATATTTT - - TRBJ1-3 TRBV7-3
CASSILAGGVDTQYF TGTGCCAGTAGTATCCTAGCGGGAGGTGTAGATACGCAGTATTTT TRBD2 - TRBJ2-3 TRBV19
CASSKGPRSSYEQYF TGTGCCAGCAGCAAAGGTCCGCGTTCCTCCTACGAGCAGTACTTC - - TRBJ2-7 TRBV21-1
CASSSNLAELHTDTQYF TGTGCCAGCAGCTCCAACCTAGCGGAGCTCCACACAGATACGCAGTATTTT TRBD2 - TRBJ2-3 TRBV11-2
CASSLDGTGRNYEQYF TGTGCCAGCAGCTTAGATGGGACAGGGAGGAATTACGAGCAGTACTTC TRBD1 - TRBJ2-7 TRBV7-3
CASLRDRSYNEQFF TGTGCCAGTCTTCGGGATCGGTCCTACAATGAGCAGTTCTTC - - TRBJ2-1 TRBV6-1
CASSEVIAGGSSSYEQYF TGTGCCAGCAGTGAAGTGATAGCGGGAGGGTCAAGCTCCTACGAGCAGTACTTC TRBD2 - TRBJ2-7 TRBV6-1
CASSDSDRGSSPLHF TGTGCCAGCAGTGATTCGGACAGGGGGAGCTCACCCCTCCACTTT TRBD1 - TRBJ1-6 TRBV6-4
CSARADYEQYF TGCAGTGCTAGAGCCGACTACGAGCAGTACTTC - - TRBJ2-7 TRBV20-1
CAWSSGSRYEQYF TGTGCCTGGAGTAGCGGGAGTCGCTACGAGCAGTACTTC TRBD2 - TRBJ2-7 TRBV30
CASSPLERERVEQFF TGTGCCAGCAGCCCGCTGGAGCGGGAGCGGGTTGAGCAGTTCTTC TRBD2 few TRBJ2-1 TRBV7-9
CASSWQGGGGGELFF TGTGCCAGTAGTTGGCAGGGGGGGGGCGGCGGGGAGCTGTTTTTT - - TRBJ2-2 TRBV19
CASSREAADTQYF TGTGCCAGCAGCCGCGAAGCCGCAGATACGCAGTATTTT - once TRBJ2-3 TRBV7-2
CATSPSGRNEQFF TGTGCCACCAGCCCGAGCGGGAGGAATGAGCAGTTCTTC TRBD2 - TRBJ2-1 TRBV15
CASSLDRGPGEQYF TGTGCCAGCAGCCTTGACAGGGGGCCAGGCGAGCAGTACTTC TRBD1 - TRBJ2-7 TRBV7-8
CASSQGPYEQYF TGTGCCAGCAGCCAGGGGCCCTACGAGCAGTACTTC - - TRBJ2-7 TRBV7-9
CASTEWVQYF TGTGCCAGCACCGAGTGGGTTCAGTACTTC - - TRBJ2-4 TRBV6-1
CASRERTGKETQYF TGTGCCAGCAGGGAAAGGACAGGGAAGGAGACCCAGTACTTC TRBD1 - TRBJ2-5 TRBV2
CASGLAQYTQYF TGTGCCAGCGGACTAGCCCAGTATACGCAGTATTTT TRBD2 few TRBJ2-3 TRBV2
CASSLDGWAEAFF TGTGCCAGCAGTCTTGACGGTTGGGCTGAAGCTTTCTTT - - TRBJ1-1 TRBV2
CASSRLAGHEQYF TGTGCCAGTAGTCGTCTAGCGGGCCACGAGCAGTACTTC TRBD2 - TRBJ2-7 TRBV19
CASSRLTNTIYF TGTGCCAGCAGCCGGTTGACAAACACCATATATTTT - - TRBJ1-3 TRBV2
CASSEGIEGGKGLYEQYF TGTGCCAGCAGTGAAGGGATTGAGGGCGGCAAAGGGCTTTACGAGCAGTACTTC - - TRBJ2-7 TRBV6-1
CASRGLRGQLNQPQHF TGTGCCAGCAGGGGCCTCCGGGGACAGCTCAATCAGCCCCAGCATTTT TRBD1 few TRBJ1-5 TRBV27
CASGAGAREQYF TGTGCCAGTGGAGCGGGAGCCCGCGAGCAGTACTTC TRBD2 - TRBJ2-7 TRBV19
CASSVEQGRTDTQYF TGTGCCAGCAGCGTCGAACAGGGTCGCACAGATACGCAGTATTTT - - TRBJ2-3 TRBV9
CASSFIGYTF TGTGCCAGCAGTTTTATTGGCTACACCTTC - few TRBJ1-2 TRBV28
CASSTGLVIINEQFF TGCGCCAGCAGCACGGGACTAGTGATTATTAATGAGCAGTTCTTC TRBD2 - TRBJ2-1 TRBV4-1
CASSPPALDNEQFF TGCGCCAGCAGCCCCCCCGCGTTGGACAATGAGCAGTTCTTC - few TRBJ2-1 TRBV4-1
CASSSGAYNEQFF TGTGCCAGCAGTAGCGGGGCCTACAATGAGCAGTTCTTC TRBD2 - TRBJ2-1 TRBV6-4
CASRYPFGVSTDTQYF TGTGCCAGCAGATACCCGTTCGGGGTGAGCACAGATACGCAGTATTTT - - TRBJ2-3 TRBV28
CASSQSGSSYNEQFF TGTGCCAGCAGTCAAAGCGGGAGTTCCTACAATGAGCAGTTCTTC TRBD2 - TRBJ2-1 TRBV6-5
CAWSSSRVEEKLFF TGTGCCTGGAGTTCTAGCAGGGTGGAAGAAAAACTGTTTTTT - few TRBJ1-4 TRBV30
CASSDGSSYEQYF TGCGCCAGCAGCGACGGATCTTCCTACGAGCAGTACTTC - few TRBJ2-7 TRBV5-1
CSVETVEETQYF TGCAGCGTTGAGACCGTAGAAGAGACCCAGTACTTC - few TRBJ2-5 TRBV29-1
CASSFFKSTSYATNEKLFF TGTGCCAGCAGCTTCTTTAAGAGCACTTCGTATGCAACTAATGAAAAACTGTTTTTT - - TRBJ1-4 TRBV7-9
CASSVEPGTVNYGYTF TGTGCCAGCAGCGTAGAACCCGGGACAGTTAACTATGGCTACACCTTC TRBD1 - TRBJ1-2 TRBV9